This T cell receptor (beta chain) was profiled in a study of cytomegalovirus exposure and HLA in healthy donors. Study-level results: Reported performance of the classifier showed diagnosis of cytomegalovirus status with high specificity and sensitivity. The study recorded 150 to 200 TCR beta chains that were cytomegalovirus-associated.

V was shortened by 1 base and J by 4 bases, with 7 bases between the two germline ends. This CDR3 is built from 13 residues. CDR1 is GTSNPN and CDR2 is SVGIG in the germline V gene (reference sequence). Comments on this clone: What it binds is not known.

Sequencing used immunoSEQ multiplex PCR; TCRdb keeps in-frame clones, though not all of them. The sample comprises roughly 330,000 clones, about nine tenths of which are singletons, and 1% to 1.5% rests with the top ten. The donors were members of the validation cohort, which comprised 100 to 150 subjects and was separate from the first cohort of 666 subjects. The rearrangement uses TRBV30 and TRBJ2-2; the D is unclear. The sample consisted of PBMCs. The clonotype was recovered from a woman aged 25 to 39 in good health and CMV-seropositive. CDR3 loop: CAWSGHRTGELFF. The CDR3 region has the DNA TGTGCCTGGAGTGGACACCGCACCGGGGAGCTGTTTTTT.